A single sample gave rise to the 13 T cell receptor beta chains below, sequenced in a study of follicular helper T cells after annual influenza vaccination. Time point denoted: 2014-2015 season, 7 days after vaccination. Data came from immunoSEQ multiplex PCR; TCRdb stores just in-frame clones and leaves some out. The sample records around 15,000 clones, approximately 84% being singletons. The specimen comprised CXCR5+ CD38- circulating T follicular helper cells from blood, sampled 7 days after influenza vaccination. The subset denotes: circulating Tfh, non-naive CD4+CXCR5+PD-1+ (ICOS+CD38+ or ICOS-CD38-). The receptor set was obtained from an adult who received the influenza vaccine.

The genes are TRBV11-1 and TRBJ2-2; D possibly corresponds to TRBD1 (6 bases). Trimming stripped 7 bases from V and 7 bases from J, with 16 bases between. The germline V gene encodes CDR1 SGHAT and CDR2 FQDESV (reference sequence). The CDR3 covers 14 residues. CDR3 bases: TGTGCCAGCAACTCCCGACAGGATAACGGGGAGCTGTTTTTT. Amino acids: CASNSRQDNGELFF.

The chain couples TRBV6-1 to TRBJ2-7; weak D call: TRBD2 (6 bases). V dropped 7 bases and J dropped 6 bases, with 13 bases sitting between them. This CDR3 is built from 12 residues. Germline lookup yields CDR1 MNHNS and CDR2 SASEGT. Here the CDR3 reads CASTQERAEQYF. CDR3 nucleotides: TGTGCCAGCACCCAGGAGCGGGCCGAGCAGTACTTC.

This clone appeared a few times. The rearrangement joins TRBV10-3 to TRBJ2-7; 10 positions agree with TRBD2. The germline V gene encodes CDR1 ENHRY and CDR2 SYGVKD. The CDR3 has 11 amino acids. Trimming cost V 10 bases and J 6 bases; bases outside gene matches: 3. The CDR3 bases are TGTGCCACTAGCGGGAGACGCGAGCAGTACTTC. Its translation: CATSGRREQYF.

The chain is built from TRBV30 and TRBJ2-7; weak D call: TRBD2 (6 bases). The V end was cut by 2 bases, the J end by 5 bases, with 10 bases between. Germline CDR1 reads GTSNPN; CDR2 reads SVGIG (reference sequence). This CDR3 is 12 amino acids long. CDR3 loop: CAWSRRGNEQYF. CDR3 coding DNA: TGTGCCTGGAGTCGGCGGGGCAACGAGCAGTACTTC.

The chain carries TRBV18 and TRBJ1-1; 10 nucleotides agree with TRBD1. The CDR3 has 15 amino acids. Germline lookup yields CDR1 KGHSH and CDR2 LQKENI. With V trimmed by 3 bases and J by 3 bases, 4 bases remained unmatched. This CDR3 is CASSPAGTGDTEAFF. As DNA, the CDR3 is TGTGCCAGCTCACCTGCCGGGACAGGGGACACTGAAGCTTTCTTT.

V usage is TRBV2 and J usage is TRBJ2-7; 8 bases are a match to TRBD1. This CDR3 is built from 14 residues. After removal of 7 bases from V and 1 base from J, the junction contained 6 bases not matched to a gene. The germline gives CDR1 SNHLY, CDR2 FYNNEI. CDR3 DNA sequence: TGTGCCAGCACCGGACAGGGTTCTTCCTACGAGCAGTACTTC. As protein: CASTGQGSSYEQYF.

This chain uses TRBV7-9 with TRBJ1-5; 10 positions match TRBD1. Germline lookup yields CDR1 SEHNR and CDR2 FQNEAQ (reference sequence). The CDR3 runs to 15 residues. The V gene end was trimmed by 5 bases and the J gene end by 5 bases; junction bases not matched to a gene: 6. The CDR3 loop is CASSLGTGVDQPQHF. In DNA, the CDR3 is TGTGCCAGCAGCCTCGGGACAGGGGTTGATCAGCCCCAGCATTTT.

V is TRBV6-1 and J is TRBJ2-3; D might be TRBD1 (6 bases). The V end lost 3 bases, the J end lost 1 base, and 17 bases lay between the germline ends. The germline CDR1 and CDR2 sequences are MNHNS and SASEGT. The CDR3 spans 17 residues. CDR3: CASSDHGRQARTDTQYF. CDR3 nucleotide sequence: TGTGCCAGCAGTGATCACGGGCGACAGGCGCGCACAGATACGCAGTATTTT.

V usage is TRBV11-2 and J usage is TRBJ2-7; the match to TRBD1 covers 7 bases. The germline gives CDR1 SGHAT, CDR2 FQNNGV. The CDR3 is made up of 14 amino acids. Unmatched junction bases numbered 7, after V lost 5 bases and J lost 3 bases. In DNA, the CDR3 is TGTGCCAGCAGCGACGACAGGGATAGCTACGAGCAGTACTTC. Protein product: CASSDDRDSYEQYF.

The chain joins TRBV14 to TRBJ2-5; no definite D call. V lost 1 base to trimming and J lost 4 bases, with 10 bases between them. Germline V gene data show CDR1 as SGHDN and CDR2 as FVKESK. The length of the CDR3 is 14 residues. CDR3 bases: TGTGCCAGCAGCCAAGGGGCTCGATCAGAGACCCAGTACTTC. Protein: CASSQGARSETQYF.

This clone occurred once. V gene TRBV30 combines with J gene TRBJ1-4, with 7 bases identical to TRBD1. CDR1 and CDR2 (germline): GTSNPN, SVGIG (reference sequence). Trimming at V came to 7 bases and at J to 5 bases, leaving 7 bases not matched to a gene. CDR3 length: 13 amino acids. The CDR3 loop is CALRDRRNEKLFF. CDR3 nucleotides: TGTGCCTTGCGGGACAGACGAAATGAAAAACTGTTTTTT.

This clone was observed once. V gene TRBV6-1 combines with J gene TRBJ1-1; 8 nucleotides agree with TRBD1. Germline V gives CDR1 MNHNS, CDR2 SASEGT. Unmatched junction bases numbered 4, after V lost 7 bases and J lost 3 bases. CDR3 length equals 13 residues. CDR3 protein: CASTGDRHTEAFF. For the CDR3, the DNA is TGTGCCAGCACAGGGGACAGGCACACTGAAGCTTTCTTT.

The chain carries TRBV5-4 and TRBJ2-3; possible D gene TRBD1, 6 bases. Trimming removed 2 bases from V and 4 bases from J, with 11 bases in between. The CDR3 is 14 residues long. Germline CDR1 is SGHNT and CDR2 is YYREEE (reference sequence). Here the CDR3 reads CASSFSRTADTQYF. DNA for the CDR3: TGTGCCAGCAGCTTCAGCCGGACAGCAGATACGCAGTATTTT.